The 26 T cell receptor beta chains below all came from one sample that was sequenced in a study of T cell changes during pregnancy in multiple sclerosis. Produced via immunoSEQ multiplex PCR; TCRdb's table is partial and in-frame only. There are some 77,000 clones in the sample; roughly 91% occur only once, and 2.5% to 3% lies in the top ten. The material was peripheral blood, obtained after pregnancy. All receptors derive from a female donor in good health, enrolled as a control in a pregnancy study.

The chain carries TRBV30 and TRBJ1-2, with TRBD1 identical over 8 bases. This CDR3 region has 13 residues. CDR1 and CDR2 (germline): GTSNPN, SVGIG (reference sequence). The V and J ends lost 4 bases and 3 bases, in that order; junction bases with no gene match: 4. This chain's CDR3 is CAWNIQGDYGYTF. The CDR3 nucleotides read TGTGCCTGGAATATACAGGGGGACTATGGCTACACCTTC. Full variable domain (missing parts from reference TRBV30 and TRBJ1-2): SQTIHQWPATLVQPVGSPLSLECTVEGTSNPNLYWYRQAAGRGLQLLFYSVGIGQISSEVPQNLSASRPQDRQFILSSKKLLLSDSGFYLCAWNIQGDYGYTFGSGTRLTVV.

V usage is TRBV29-1 and J usage is TRBJ2-3, with 7 bases fitting TRBD1. CDR3 size: 12 residues. V lost 6 bases and J lost 5; bases outside the gene matches: 5. Germline V CDR1 and CDR2: SQVTM, ANQGSEA. The CDR3 DNA sequence: TGCAGCGTCCGGACAGGCGGAGATACGCAGTATTTT. This translates into CSVRTGGDTQYF.

The chain combines TRBV12-5 with TRBJ2-1; 8 positions agree with TRBD2. The CDR3 extends over 14 amino acids. The germline CDR1 and CDR2 sequences are LGHNT and FRNRAP. J lost 7 bases, V lost 6 bases, and 8 bases had no gene match. DNA of the CDR3: TGTGCTAGTGGCCGGGCCGGGACTAGGAATGAGCAGTTCTTC. This encodes CASGRAGTRNEQFF.

The gene calls are TRBV30 and TRBJ1-6; D is unresolved. Germline V gene sequence: CDR1 GTSNPN, CDR2 SVGIG (reference sequence). There are 14 residues in the CDR3. V was clipped by 0 bases and J by 7 bases, with 10 bases between them. CDR3 coding DNA: TGTGCCTGGAGTGTACTATTCCCGAATTCACCCCTCCACTTT. It translates to CAWSVLFPNSPLHF. Full variable domain (missing parts from reference TRBV30 and TRBJ1-6): SQTIHQWPATLVQPVGSPLSLECTVEGTSNPNLYWYRQAAGRGLQLLFYSVGIGQISSEVPQNLSASRPQDRQFILSSKKLLLSDSGFYLCAWSVLFPNSPLHFGNGTRLTVT.

This chain joins TRBV10-3 and TRBJ2-5, with TRBD1 matching 8 bases. The ends lost 0 bases at V and 2 bases at J; junction bases unmatched: 5. The CDR3 extends over 16 amino acids. CDR1 ENHRY and CDR2 SYGVKD come from the germline V gene. CDR3 nucleotides: TGTGCCATCAGTGAGTCGAAAACAGGGGGGCAAGAGACCCAGTACTTC. It codes for CAISESKTGGQETQYF.

The rearrangement joins TRBV5-6 to TRBJ2-1; maybe TRBD2 (7 bases). V gave up 5 bases and J gave up 0 bases, with 12 bases separating them. Germline lookup yields CDR1 SGHDT and CDR2 YYEEEE. The CDR3 has 15 amino acids. The CDR3 protein is CASSQRGGSYNEQFF. CDR3 nucleotides: TGTGCCAGCAGTCAAAGGGGGGGCTCCTACAATGAGCAGTTCTTC.

J is TRBJ1-5 and V is TRBV6-4, with 11 bases that match TRBD1. The junction had 1 base not matched to a gene; V was cut back by 2 bases and J by 4 bases. CDR3 length: 15 amino acids. CDR1 and CDR2 (germline): MRHNA, SNTAGT. The CDR3 nucleotides are TGTGCCAGCAGTGACGGGGACAGGGGGAATCAGCCCCAGCATTTT. Protein product: CASSDGDRGNQPQHF.

The chain couples TRBV2 to TRBJ1-6; 8 bases are shared with TRBD1. V was clipped by 4 bases and J by 13 bases; unmatched bases: 12. Germline CDR1 SNHLY, CDR2 FYNNEI. This CDR3 contains 15 residues. The CDR3 loop reads CASSGSGGVSSPLHF. CDR3 coding DNA: TGTGCCAGCAGTGGTTCAGGGGGCGTATCTTCGCCCCTCCACTTT.

The chain links TRBV5-8 to TRBJ2-1, with 8 bases that match TRBD2. The CDR3 totals 15 residues. In germline, CDR1 is SGHTS, CDR2 YDEGEE. The ends lost 0 bases at V and 6 bases at J; junction bases unmatched: 5. CDR3 DNA: TGTGCCAGCAGCTTGGGTTCGGGAGGGTTCAATGAGCAGTTCTTC. Translated, it gives CASSLGSGGFNEQFF.

The chain recombines TRBV6-1 with TRBJ1-3, with TRBD1 as a possible D gene (5 bases). V was shortened by 2 bases and J by 2 bases, with 16 bases between the two germline ends. The V gene's germline CDR1 is MNHNS and CDR2 SASEGT. The CDR3 totals 17 residues. CDR3 coding DNA: TGTGCCAGCAGTGAAAGTTTGGTGGGGGGAACTGGAAACACCATATATTTT. It encodes CASSESLVGGTGNTIYF.

The V call is TRBV7-9, the J call TRBJ2-2, with D maybe TRBD1 (6 bases). V lost 2 bases and J 5 bases, leaving 9 bases between the germline ends. The CDR3 runs 14 residues. Germline V gene lookup returns CDR1 SEHNR and CDR2 FQNEAQ (reference sequence). The DNA for the CDR3 is TGTGCCAGCAGCTTACCAGGGGTAACCGGGGAGCTGTTTTTT. Translating gives CASSLPGVTGELFF.

CDR3 in DNA: TGCGCCAGCAGCCAGTCCCTCACAGGGGGGCTCGAGCAGTACTTC. Residues: CASSQSLTGGLEQYF. This rearrangement joins TRBV4-3 to TRBJ2-7; 8 bases fit TRBD1. CDR3 length equals 15 residues. In germline, CDR1 is LGHNA, CDR2 YSLEER. With 3 bases clipped from V and 6 bases from J, the junction kept 10 bases outside the gene matches.

This clone was recorded once. The gene calls are TRBV11-2 and TRBJ1-3; D uncertain. Germline CDR1 reads SGHAT; CDR2 reads FQNNGV. Trimming cost V 1 base and J 10 bases, with 11 bases left between them. This CDR3 has 13 amino acids. CDR3 nucleotides: TGTGCCAGCAGCTTAGGAGGGTACGAAACCATATATTTT. Its protein is CASSLGGYETIYF.

This clone was counted once. The J gene is TRBJ2-3, the V gene TRBV6-5; no clear D. V gave up 3 bases and J gave up 6 bases, with 13 bases separating them. CDR1 and CDR2 (germline): MNHEY, SVGAGI. The CDR3 runs 14 residues. CDR3 sequence reads: CASSYLGALDTQYF. CDR3 nucleotides: TGTGCCAGCAGTTATCTCGGAGCACTCGATACGCAGTATTTT.

V usage is TRBV7-8 and J usage is TRBJ1-1; D is undetermined. The CDR3 is made up of 15 amino acids. The germline V gene has CDR1 SGHVS and CDR2 FQNEAQ. V lost 1 base, J lost 1 base, and 10 bases lay in between. CDR3 protein: CASSLESGWNTEAFF. In DNA, the CDR3 is TGTGCCAGCAGCTTAGAATCCGGGTGGAACACTGAAGCTTTCTTT.

V gene TRBV29-1 combines with J gene TRBJ2-7, with 12 bases identical to TRBD2. The germline CDR1 and CDR2 sequences are SQVTM and ANQGSEA. J gave up 3 bases and V 3 bases, and 6 bases lay outside the gene matches. CDR3 length: 15 amino acids. CDR3 protein: CSVEAGLAGYYEQYF. The DNA of the CDR3 is TGCAGCGTTGAGGCCGGACTAGCGGGATACTACGAGCAGTACTTC.

This chain connects TRBV4-3 to TRBJ2-1, with D possibly being TRBD1 (5 bases). CDR3 length: 15 residues. V dropped 0 bases and J dropped 12 bases, with 18 bases sitting between them. Germline CDR1 and CDR2: LGHNA and YSLEER. The CDR3 DNA follows: TGCGCCAGCAGCCAAGACGTTAGGGGCGAGGTTGGGCAGTTCTTC. This codes for CASSQDVRGEVGQFF.

The chain has TRBV9 and TRBJ2-1; 12 bases align to TRBD2. V lost 3 bases to trimming and J lost 6 bases; unmatched junction nucleotides: 10. Per germline, CDR1 SGDLS and CDR2 YYNGEE. The CDR3 is 17 residues long. The CDR3 bases are TGTGCCAGCAGCGGGACTAGCGGGATAGGGGTATTCAATGAGCAGTTCTTC. This sequence encodes CASSGTSGIGVFNEQFF.

The chain carries TRBV20-1 and TRBJ1-1, with a possible D match to TRBD1 (6 bases). This CDR3 has 10 residues. Germline lookup yields CDR1 DFQATT and CDR2 SNEGSKA (reference sequence). Trimming left V 6 bases short and J 11 bases short, with 13 bases between. This CDR3 reads CSARGAGAFF. The CDR3 DNA is TGCAGTGCGCGGGGGGCGGGGGCTTTCTTT.

CDR3 protein: CASNLLVRGTEAFF. For the CDR3, the DNA is TGTGCCAGCAATCTACTGGTCAGGGGTACTGAAGCTTTCTTT. The gene calls are TRBV6-6 and TRBJ1-1, with D perhaps matching TRBD1 (6 bases). The germline gives CDR1 MNHNY, CDR2 SVGAGI (reference sequence). Deletions cut 7 bases from V and 5 bases from J, with 17 bases between. CDR3 size: 14 residues.

This clone was picked up one time. The chain combines TRBV18 with TRBJ2-1, with a weak D call TRBD2 (6 bases). Trimming left V 6 bases short and J 4 bases short, with 22 bases between. The germline gives CDR1 KGHSH, CDR2 LQKENI. The CDR3 consists of 17 residues. The CDR3 loop reads CASSTLEGKTSYNEQFF. The CDR3 DNA follows: TGTGCCAGCTCTACCCTGGAGGGAAAGACTTCTTACAATGAGCAGTTCTTC.

V is TRBV10-3 and J is TRBJ2-5; weak D call: TRBD2 (6 bases). V was clipped by 5 bases and J by 5 bases, with 9 bases between them. The CDR3 is made up of 12 amino acids. Germline V CDR1 and CDR2: ENHRY, SYGVKD. The CDR3 region is CAISRGRETQYF. CDR3 DNA: TGTGCCATCAGTCGGGGGAGGGAGACCCAGTACTTC.

This CDR3 is CASSLLAGARTEQFF. DNA of the CDR3: TGTGCCAGCAGTTTACTAGCGGGAGCCCGTACCGAGCAGTTCTTC. V usage is TRBV28 and J usage is TRBJ2-1, with 10 bases aligning to TRBD2. This CDR3 has 15 amino acids. The junction had 8 bases not matched to a gene; V was cut back by 2 bases and J by 10 bases. CDR1 is MDHEN, CDR2 SYDVKM, per germline. The whole variable domain, remainder taken from reference TRBV28 and TRBJ2-1, is DVKVTQSSRYLVKRTGEKVFLECVQDMDHENMFWYRQDPGLGLRLIYFSYDVKMKEKGDIPEGYSVSREKKERFSLILESASTNQTSMYLCASSLLAGARTEQFFGPGTRLTVL.

This chain links TRBV29-1 with TRBJ1-2; 7 positions match TRBD1. V was clipped by 4 bases and J by 2 bases; unmatched bases: 4. Germline-derived CDR1 and CDR2 are SQVTM and ANQGSEA. The CDR3 consists of 13 residues. The CDR3 bases are TGCAGCGTTGCGACAGGGTCAAACTATGGCTACACCTTC. Translation: CSVATGSNYGYTF.

This clone occurred once. The chain is built from TRBV29-1 and TRBJ2-4; 8 bases are a match to TRBD1. V shed 0 bases and J 8 bases; nucleotides not matched to a gene: 9. This CDR3 has 15 residues. Germline V gene lookup returns CDR1 SQVTM and CDR2 ANQGSEA. The DNA for the CDR3 is TGCAGCGTTGAAGAAGGTCGACAGGGGTCGGACATTCAGTACTTC. It is translated as CSVEEGRQGSDIQYF.

The J gene is TRBJ2-3, the V gene TRBV6-5, with D possibly TRBD2 on 6 matching bases. This CDR3 has 15 residues. V was shortened by 5 bases and J by 6 bases, with 18 bases between the two germline ends. CDR1 is MNHEY, CDR2 SVGAGI, per germline. CDR3 in DNA: TGTGCCAGCAGTGCCGTCGCGGGATTCGCGGATACGCAGTATTTT. Translation: CASSAVAGFADTQYF.